The 2 T cell receptor beta chains below all came from one sample that was sequenced in a study of CD8+CD57+ T cells in acquired aplastic anemia. The template used for profiling TCR beta VDJ and CDR3 was genomic DNA. One entry per CDR3 protein, called by TCRdb with MiXCR from the reads. The sample yields roughly 240,000 distinct CDR3 sequences, about 44% seen once. Patients chosen for sequencing had CD8+CD57+ cells that had expanded, as shown by flow cytometry. The sequenced sample consisted of sorted CD4+, CD8+, or CD8+CD57+ T cells (not recorded which) from PBMCs. The source is a human donor with aplastic anemia.

CDR3 residues: CASSDNGDSPLHF. In DNA form, the CDR3 reads TGTGCCAGCAGTGACAATGGGGATTCACCCCTCCACTTT. The chain employs TRBV6-4 and TRBJ1-6; D gene ambiguous. The CDR3 covers 13 residues. In germline, CDR1 is MRHNA, CDR2 SNTAGT. Trimming cost V 2 bases and J 8 bases, with 7 bases left between them.

As for this clonotype: Possible read error: a much larger clone is one base away. This rearrangement joins TRBV20-1 to TRBJ2-1, with D maybe TRBD2 (6 bases). CDR1 is DFQATT, CDR2 SNEGSKA, per germline (reference sequence). The length of the CDR3 is 12 residues. CDR3 amino acids: CSARGGLSGQLF. The CDR3 DNA is TGCAGTGCTAGAGGGGGACTTTCCGGGCAGCTCTTC.